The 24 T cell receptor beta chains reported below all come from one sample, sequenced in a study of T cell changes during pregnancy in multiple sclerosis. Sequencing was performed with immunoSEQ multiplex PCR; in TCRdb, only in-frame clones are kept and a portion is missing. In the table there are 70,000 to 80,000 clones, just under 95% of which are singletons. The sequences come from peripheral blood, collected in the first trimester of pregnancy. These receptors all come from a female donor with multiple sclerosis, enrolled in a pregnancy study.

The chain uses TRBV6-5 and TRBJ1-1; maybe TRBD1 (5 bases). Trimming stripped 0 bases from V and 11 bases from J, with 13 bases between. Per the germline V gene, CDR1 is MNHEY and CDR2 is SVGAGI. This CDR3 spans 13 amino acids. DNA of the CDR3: TGTGCCAGCAGTTACTCGTGGCAGGGAAAGGCTTTCTTT. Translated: CASSYSWQGKAFF.

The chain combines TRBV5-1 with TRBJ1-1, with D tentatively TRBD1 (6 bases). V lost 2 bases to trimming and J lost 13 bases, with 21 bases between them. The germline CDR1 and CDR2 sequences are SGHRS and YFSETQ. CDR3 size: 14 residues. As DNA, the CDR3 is TGCGCCAGCAGCTTAGTGACAGGATCCAACCTCGGTTTCTTT. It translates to CASSLVTGSNLGFF. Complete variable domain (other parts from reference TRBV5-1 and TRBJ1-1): KAGVTQTPRYLIKTRGQQVTLSCSPISGHRSVSWYQQTPGQGLQFLFEYFSETQRNKGNFPGRFSGRQFSNSRSEMNVSTLELGDSALYLCASSLVTGSNLGFFGQGTRLTVV.

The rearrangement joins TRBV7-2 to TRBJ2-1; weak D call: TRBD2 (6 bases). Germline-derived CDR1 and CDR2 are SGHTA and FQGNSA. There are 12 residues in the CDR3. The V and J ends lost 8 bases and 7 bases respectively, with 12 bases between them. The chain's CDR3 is CASDHGGNEQFF. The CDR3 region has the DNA TGTGCCAGCGACCACGGGGGTAATGAGCAGTTCTTC.

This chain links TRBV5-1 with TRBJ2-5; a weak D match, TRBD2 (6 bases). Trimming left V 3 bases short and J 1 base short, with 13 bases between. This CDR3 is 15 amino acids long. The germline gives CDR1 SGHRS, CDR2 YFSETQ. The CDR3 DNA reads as TGCGCCAGCAGCTCGCGGGGTGGGAGCCAAGAGACCCAGTACTTC. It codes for CASSSRGGSQETQYF.

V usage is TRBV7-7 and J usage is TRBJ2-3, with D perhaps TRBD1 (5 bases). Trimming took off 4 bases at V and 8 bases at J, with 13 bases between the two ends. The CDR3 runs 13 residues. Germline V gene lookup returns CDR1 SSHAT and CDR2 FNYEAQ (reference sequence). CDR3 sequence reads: CASSSASQGTQYF. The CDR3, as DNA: TGTGCCAGCAGCTCAGCCTCCCAGGGTACGCAGTATTTT.

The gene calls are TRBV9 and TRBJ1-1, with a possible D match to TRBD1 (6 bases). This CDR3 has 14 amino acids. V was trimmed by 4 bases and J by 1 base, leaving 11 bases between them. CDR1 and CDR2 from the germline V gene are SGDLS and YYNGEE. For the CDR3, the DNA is TGTGCCAGCAGCAGACAGGCACCGAACACTGAAGCTTTCTTT. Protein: CASSRQAPNTEAFF. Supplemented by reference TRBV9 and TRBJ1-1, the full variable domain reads DSGVTQTPKHLITATGQRVTLRCSPRSGDLSVYWYQQSLDQGLQFLIQYYNGEERAKGNILERFSAQQFPDLHSELNLSSLELGDSALYFCASSRQAPNTEAFFGQGTRLTVV.

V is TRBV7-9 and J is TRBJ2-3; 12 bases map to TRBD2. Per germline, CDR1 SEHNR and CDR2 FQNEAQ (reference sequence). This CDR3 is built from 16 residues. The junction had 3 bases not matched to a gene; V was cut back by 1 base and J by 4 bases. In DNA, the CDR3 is TGTGCCAGCAGCTTAGGGACTAGCGGGAACCCAGATACGCAGTATTTT. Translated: CASSLGTSGNPDTQYF. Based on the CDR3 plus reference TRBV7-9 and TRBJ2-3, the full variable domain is DTGVSQNPRHKITKRGQNVTFRCDPISEHNRLYWYRQTLGQGPEFLTYFQNEAQLEKSRLLSDRFSAERPKGSFSTLEIQRTEQGDSAMYLCASSLGTSGNPDTQYFGPGTRLTVL.

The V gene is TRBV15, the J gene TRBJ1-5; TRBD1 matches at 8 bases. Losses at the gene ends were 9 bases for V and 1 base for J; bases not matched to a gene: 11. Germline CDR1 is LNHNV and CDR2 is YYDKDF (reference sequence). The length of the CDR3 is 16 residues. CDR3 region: CATRDRRVISNQPQHF. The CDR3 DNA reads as TGTGCCACAAGGGACAGGAGGGTTATAAGCAATCAGCCCCAGCATTTT.

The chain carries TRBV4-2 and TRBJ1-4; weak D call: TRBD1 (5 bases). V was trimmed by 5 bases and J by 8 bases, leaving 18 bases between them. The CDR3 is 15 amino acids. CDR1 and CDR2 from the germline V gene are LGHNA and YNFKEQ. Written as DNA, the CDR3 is TGTGCCAGCAGCTCCCCGAAGGAGGGGAGGGAAAAACTGTTTTTT. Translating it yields CASSSPKEGREKLFF.

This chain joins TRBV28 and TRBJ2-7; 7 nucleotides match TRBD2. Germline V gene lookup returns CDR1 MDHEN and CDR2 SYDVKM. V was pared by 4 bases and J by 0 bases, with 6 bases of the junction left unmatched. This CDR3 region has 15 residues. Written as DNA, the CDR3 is TGTGCCAGCAGTTCCTGGGAGGGAGGCTCCTACGAGCAGTACTTC. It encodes CASSSWEGGSYEQYF. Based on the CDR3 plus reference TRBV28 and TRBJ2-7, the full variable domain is DVKVTQSSRYLVKRTGEKVFLECVQDMDHENMFWYRQDPGLGLRLIYFSYDVKMKEKGDIPEGYSVSREKKERFSLILESASTNQTSMYLCASSSWEGGSYEQYFGPGTRLTVT.

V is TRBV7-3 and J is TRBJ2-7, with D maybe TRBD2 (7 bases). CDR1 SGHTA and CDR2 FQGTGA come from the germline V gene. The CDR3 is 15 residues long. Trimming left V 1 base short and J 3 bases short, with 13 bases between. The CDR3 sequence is CASSLRAGAVYEQYF. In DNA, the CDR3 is TGTGCCAGCAGCTTAAGGGCGGGGGCGGTCTACGAGCAGTACTTC.

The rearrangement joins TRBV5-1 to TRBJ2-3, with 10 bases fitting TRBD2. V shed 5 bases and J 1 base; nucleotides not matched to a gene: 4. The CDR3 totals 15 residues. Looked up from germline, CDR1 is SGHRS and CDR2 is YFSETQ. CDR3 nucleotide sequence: TGCGCCAGCAGTTACGGACTAGCGGGCACAGATACGCAGTATTTT. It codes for CASSYGLAGTDTQYF.

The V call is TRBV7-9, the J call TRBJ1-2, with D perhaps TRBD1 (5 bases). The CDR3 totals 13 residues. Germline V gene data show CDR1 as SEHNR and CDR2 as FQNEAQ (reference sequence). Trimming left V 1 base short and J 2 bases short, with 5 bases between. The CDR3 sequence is CASSLGQNYGYTF. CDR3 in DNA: TGTGCCAGCAGCTTAGGACAGAACTATGGCTACACCTTC. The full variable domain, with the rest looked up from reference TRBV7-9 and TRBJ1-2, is DTGVSQNPRHKITKRGQNVTFRCDPISEHNRLYWYRQTLGQGPEFLTYFQNEAQLEKSRLLSDRFSAERPKGSFSTLEIQRTEQGDSAMYLCASSLGQNYGYTFGSGTRLTVV.

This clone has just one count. The CDR3 coding sequence is TGCGCCAGCAGCCAAGCGATAGTTGTTACCGGGGAGCTGTTTTTT. Its translation is CASSQAIVVTGELFF. The chain uses TRBV4-3 and TRBJ2-2; D uncertain. V lost 1 base and J lost 5, with 11 bases in between. Germline values: CDR1 LGHNA, CDR2 YSLEER. This CDR3 contains 15 residues.

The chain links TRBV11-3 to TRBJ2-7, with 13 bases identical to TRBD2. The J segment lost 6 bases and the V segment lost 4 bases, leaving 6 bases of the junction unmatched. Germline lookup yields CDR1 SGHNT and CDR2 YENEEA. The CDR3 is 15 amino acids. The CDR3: CASSSTSGRASEQYF. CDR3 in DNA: TGTGCCAGCAGCTCTACTAGCGGGAGGGCCTCCGAGCAGTACTTC.

The CDR3: CASSEGEDRAQPQHF. The CDR3 DNA is TGTGCCAGCAGTGAAGGGGAGGACAGGGCTCAGCCCCAGCATTTT. The J gene is TRBJ1-5, the V gene TRBV6-1; 8 nucleotides match TRBD1. This CDR3 region has 15 residues. After removal of 1 base from V and 6 bases from J, the junction contained 5 bases not matched to a gene. CDR1 MNHNS and CDR2 SASEGT come from the germline V gene.

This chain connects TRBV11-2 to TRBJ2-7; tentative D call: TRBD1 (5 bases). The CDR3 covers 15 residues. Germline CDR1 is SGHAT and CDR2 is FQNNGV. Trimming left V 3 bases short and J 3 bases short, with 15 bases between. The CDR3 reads CASSLSSGHNYEQYF. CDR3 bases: TGTGCCAGCAGCTTGAGCTCCGGACACAACTACGAGCAGTACTTC.

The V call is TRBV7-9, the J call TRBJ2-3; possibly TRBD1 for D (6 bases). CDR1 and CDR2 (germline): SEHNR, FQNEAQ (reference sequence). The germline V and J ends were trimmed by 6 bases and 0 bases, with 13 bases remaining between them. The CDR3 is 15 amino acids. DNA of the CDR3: TGTGCCAGCAGTCCGACAGGTTCTAGCACAGATACGCAGTATTTT. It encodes CASSPTGSSTDTQYF.

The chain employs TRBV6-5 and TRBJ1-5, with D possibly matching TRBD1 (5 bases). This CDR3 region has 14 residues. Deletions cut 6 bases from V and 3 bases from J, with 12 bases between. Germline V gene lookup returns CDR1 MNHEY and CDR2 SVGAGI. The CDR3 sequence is CASSPGRVNQPQHF. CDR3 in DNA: TGTGCCAGCAGCCCCGGCAGGGTCAATCAGCCCCAGCATTTT.

CDR3 sequence reads: CASSPQGSGEQYF. Written as DNA, the CDR3 is TGTGCCAGCAGTCCACAGGGATCTGGCGAGCAGTACTTC. This chain uses TRBV6-5 with TRBJ2-7; the D gene is possibly TRBD1 (6 bases). CDR3 length: 13 residues. Trimming removed 5 bases at V and 6 bases at J, with 14 bases between. Germline CDR1 and CDR2: MNHEY and SVGAGI.

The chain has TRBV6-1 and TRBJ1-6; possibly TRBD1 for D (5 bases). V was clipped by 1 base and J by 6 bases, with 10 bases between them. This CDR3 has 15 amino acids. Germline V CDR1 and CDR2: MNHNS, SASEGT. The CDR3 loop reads CASSEEGTINSPLHF. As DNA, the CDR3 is TGTGCCAGCAGTGAAGAAGGGACTATTAATTCACCCCTCCACTTT.

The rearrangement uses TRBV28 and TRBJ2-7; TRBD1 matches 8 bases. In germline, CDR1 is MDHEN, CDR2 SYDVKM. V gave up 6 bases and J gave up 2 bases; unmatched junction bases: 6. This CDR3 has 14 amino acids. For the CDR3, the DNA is TGTGCCAGCAGCGCCGGACAGGGACCCTACGAGCAGTACTTC. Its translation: CASSAGQGPYEQYF.

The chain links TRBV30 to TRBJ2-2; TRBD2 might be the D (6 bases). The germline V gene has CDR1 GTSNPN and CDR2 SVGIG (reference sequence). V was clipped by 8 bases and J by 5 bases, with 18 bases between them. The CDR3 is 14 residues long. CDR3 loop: CATRGGGGTGELFF. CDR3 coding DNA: TGTGCCACCCGTGGGGGAGGCGGTACCGGGGAGCTGTTTTTT.

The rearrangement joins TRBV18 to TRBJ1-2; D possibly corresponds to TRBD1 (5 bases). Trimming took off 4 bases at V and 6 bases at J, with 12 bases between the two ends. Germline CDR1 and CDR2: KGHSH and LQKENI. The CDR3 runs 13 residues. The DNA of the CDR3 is TGTGCCAGCTCACTAGACAGTATAGATGGCTACACCTTC. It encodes CASSLDSIDGYTF.